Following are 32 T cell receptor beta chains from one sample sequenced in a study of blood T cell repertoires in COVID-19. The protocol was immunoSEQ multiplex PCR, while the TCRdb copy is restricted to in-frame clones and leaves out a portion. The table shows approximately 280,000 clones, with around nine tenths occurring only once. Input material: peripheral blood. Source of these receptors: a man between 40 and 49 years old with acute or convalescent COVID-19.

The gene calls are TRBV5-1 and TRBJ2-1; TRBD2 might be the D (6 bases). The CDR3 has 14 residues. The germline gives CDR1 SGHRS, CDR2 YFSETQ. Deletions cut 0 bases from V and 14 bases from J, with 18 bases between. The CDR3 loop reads CASSLGRRGEREFF. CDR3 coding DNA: TGCGCCAGCAGCTTGGGGAGGAGGGGCGAGCGAGAGTTCTTC.

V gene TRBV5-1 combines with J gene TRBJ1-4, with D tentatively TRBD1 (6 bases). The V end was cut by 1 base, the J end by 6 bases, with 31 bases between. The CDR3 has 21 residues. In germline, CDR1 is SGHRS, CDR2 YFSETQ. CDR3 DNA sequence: TGCGCCAGCAGCTTGAGCCCGACAGTCTTACGAAGGGGGTTTCAGGATGAAAAACTGTTTTTT. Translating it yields CASSLSPTVLRRGFQDEKLFF.

The DNA of the CDR3 is TGCGCCAGCAGCCAACTCACAGGGTCGTCTTATGGCTACACCTTC. Amino acids: CASSQLTGSSYGYTF. The chain has TRBV4-1 and TRBJ1-2; possibly TRBD1 for D (6 bases). There are 15 residues in the CDR3. Germline V gene lookup returns CDR1 MGHRA and CDR2 YSYEKL. With 2 bases removed from V and 5 bases from J, the gap between germline ends came to 15 bases.

The CDR3 DNA follows: TGCGCCAGCAGCATGACAGAGGACTATGGCTACACCTTC. Translated: CASSMTEDYGYTF. The chain carries TRBV5-1 and TRBJ1-2, with TRBD1 as a possible D gene (5 bases). The germline gives CDR1 SGHRS, CDR2 YFSETQ. This CDR3 has 13 amino acids. V lost 4 bases and J 3 bases, leaving 10 bases between the germline ends.

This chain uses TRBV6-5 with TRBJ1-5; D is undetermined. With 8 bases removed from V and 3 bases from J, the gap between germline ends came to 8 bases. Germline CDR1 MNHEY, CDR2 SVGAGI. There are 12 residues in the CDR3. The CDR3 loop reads CASGEYNQPQHF. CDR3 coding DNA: TGTGCCAGCGGAGAGTACAATCAGCCCCAGCATTTT.

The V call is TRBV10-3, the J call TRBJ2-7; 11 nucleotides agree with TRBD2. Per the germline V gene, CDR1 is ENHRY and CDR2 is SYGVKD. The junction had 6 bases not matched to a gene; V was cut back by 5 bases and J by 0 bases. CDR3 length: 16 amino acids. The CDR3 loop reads CAISQTSGVSSYEQYF. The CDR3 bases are TGTGCCATCAGTCAGACTAGCGGGGTAAGCTCCTACGAGCAGTACTTC.

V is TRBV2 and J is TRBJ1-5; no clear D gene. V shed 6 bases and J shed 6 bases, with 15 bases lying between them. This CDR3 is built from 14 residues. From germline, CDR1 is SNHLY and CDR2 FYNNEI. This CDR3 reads CASSPPLTTQPQHF. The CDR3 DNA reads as TGTGCCAGCAGCCCACCTCTGACAACTCAGCCCCAGCATTTT.

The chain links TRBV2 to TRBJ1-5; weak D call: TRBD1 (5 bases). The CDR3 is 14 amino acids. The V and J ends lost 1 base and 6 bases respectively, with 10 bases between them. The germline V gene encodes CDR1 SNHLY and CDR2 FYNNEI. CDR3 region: CASSEGRVGQPQHF. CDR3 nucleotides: TGTGCCAGCAGTGAAGGCAGGGTAGGTCAGCCCCAGCATTTT.

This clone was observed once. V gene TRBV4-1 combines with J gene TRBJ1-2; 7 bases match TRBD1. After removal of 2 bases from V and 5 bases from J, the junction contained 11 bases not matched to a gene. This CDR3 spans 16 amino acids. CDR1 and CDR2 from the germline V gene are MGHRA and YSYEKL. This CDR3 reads CASSQHDRAEGYGYTF. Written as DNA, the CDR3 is TGCGCCAGCAGCCAACACGACAGGGCGGAAGGGTATGGCTACACCTTC.

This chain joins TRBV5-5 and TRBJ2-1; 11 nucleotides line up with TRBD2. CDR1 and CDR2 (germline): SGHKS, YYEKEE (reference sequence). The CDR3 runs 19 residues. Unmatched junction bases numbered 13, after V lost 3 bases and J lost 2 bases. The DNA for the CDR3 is TGTGCCAGCAGCTACAATAACCTTCTAGCGGGGGGCGCCTACAATGAGCAGTTCTTC. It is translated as CASSYNNLLAGGAYNEQFF.

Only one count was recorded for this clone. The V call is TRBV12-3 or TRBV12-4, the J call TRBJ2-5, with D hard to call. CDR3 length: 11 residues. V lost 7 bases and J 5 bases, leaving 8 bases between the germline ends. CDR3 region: CASTDGETQYF. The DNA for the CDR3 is TGTGCCAGCACCGACGGGGAGACCCAGTACTTC.

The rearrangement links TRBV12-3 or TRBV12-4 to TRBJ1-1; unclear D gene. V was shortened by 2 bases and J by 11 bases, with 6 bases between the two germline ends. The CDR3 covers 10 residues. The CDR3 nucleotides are TGTGCCAGCAGTTTACTAACGGCTTTCTTT. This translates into CASSLLTAFF.

CDR3 DNA: TGTGCCAGCAGCCGGGACAGGGTGGACTATGGCTACACCTTC. Amino acid sequence: CASSRDRVDYGYTF. This chain uses TRBV2 with TRBJ1-2; 9 bases fit TRBD1. V was clipped by 6 bases and J by 3 bases; unmatched bases: 5. Germline CDR1 SNHLY, CDR2 FYNNEI. The CDR3 runs to 14 residues. Variable domain in full (rest from reference TRBV2 and TRBJ1-2): EPEVTQTPSHQVTQMGQEVILRCVPISNHLYFYWYRQILGQKVEFLVSFYNNEISEKSEIFDDQFSVERPDGSNFTLKIRSTKLEDSAMYFCASSRDRVDYGYTFGSGTRLTVV.

The CDR3 reads CASSIVPVSYEQYF. CDR3 DNA: TGTGCCAGCAGTATTGTTCCAGTCTCCTACGAGCAGTACTTC. The genes are TRBV6-5 and TRBJ2-7; D is unresolved. The CDR3 totals 14 residues. The V gene lost 5 bases and the J gene lost 0 bases, with 11 bases spanning the gap. Germline values: CDR1 MNHEY, CDR2 SVGAGI.

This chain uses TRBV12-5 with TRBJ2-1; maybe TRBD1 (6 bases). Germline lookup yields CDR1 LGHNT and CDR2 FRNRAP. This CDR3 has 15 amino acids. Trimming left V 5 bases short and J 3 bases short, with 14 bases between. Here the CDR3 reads CASGTDSPHYNEQFF. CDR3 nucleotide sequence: TGTGCTAGTGGTACGGACAGTCCTCACTACAATGAGCAGTTCTTC.

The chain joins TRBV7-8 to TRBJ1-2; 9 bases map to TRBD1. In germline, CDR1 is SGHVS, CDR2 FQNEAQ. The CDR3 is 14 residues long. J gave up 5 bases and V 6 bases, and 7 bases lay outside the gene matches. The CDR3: CASSPRTGEYGYTF. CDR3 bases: TGTGCCAGCAGTCCAAGGACAGGGGAATATGGCTACACCTTC.

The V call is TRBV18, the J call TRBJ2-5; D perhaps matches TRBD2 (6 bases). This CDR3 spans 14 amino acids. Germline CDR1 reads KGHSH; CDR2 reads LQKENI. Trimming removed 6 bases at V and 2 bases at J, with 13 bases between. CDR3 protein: CASSPTRGQETQYF. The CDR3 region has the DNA TGTGCCAGCTCCCCTACGCGGGGACAAGAGACCCAGTACTTC. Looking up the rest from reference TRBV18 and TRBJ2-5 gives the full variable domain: NAGVMQNPRHLVRRRGQEARLRCSPMKGHSHVYWYRQLPEEGLKFMVYLQKENIIDESGMPKERFSAEFPKEGPSILRIQQVVRGDSAAYFCASSPTRGQETQYFGPGTRLLVL.

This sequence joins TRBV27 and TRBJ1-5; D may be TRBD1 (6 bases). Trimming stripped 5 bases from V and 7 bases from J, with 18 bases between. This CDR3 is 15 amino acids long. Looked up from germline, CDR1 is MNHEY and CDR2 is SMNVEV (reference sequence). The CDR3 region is CASSSLGGQGQPQHF. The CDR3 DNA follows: TGTGCCAGCAGTAGCCTGGGGGGGCAGGGACAGCCCCAGCATTTT.

CDR3 coding DNA: TGTGCCAGCAGCGGGAGGACAGGGTTTGGCTACACCTTC. Its translation is CASSGRTGFGYTF. The V and J genes are TRBV25-1 and TRBJ1-2; 8 nucleotides agree with TRBD1. Germline assignment: CDR1 MGHDK and CDR2 SYGVNS. Trimming cost V 6 bases and J 7 bases; bases outside gene matches: 7. This CDR3 contains 13 residues.

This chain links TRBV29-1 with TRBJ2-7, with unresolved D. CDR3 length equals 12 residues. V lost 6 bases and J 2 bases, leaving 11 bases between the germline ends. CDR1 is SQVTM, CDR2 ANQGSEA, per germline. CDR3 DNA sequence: TGCAGCGTACAGCCGAGCCCCTACGAGCAGTACTTC. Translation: CSVQPSPYEQYF.

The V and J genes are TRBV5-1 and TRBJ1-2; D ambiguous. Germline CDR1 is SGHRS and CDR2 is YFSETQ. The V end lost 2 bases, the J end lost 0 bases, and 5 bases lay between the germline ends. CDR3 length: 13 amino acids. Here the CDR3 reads CASSFSSNYGYTF. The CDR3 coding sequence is TGCGCCAGCAGCTTTTCCTCTAACTATGGCTACACCTTC.

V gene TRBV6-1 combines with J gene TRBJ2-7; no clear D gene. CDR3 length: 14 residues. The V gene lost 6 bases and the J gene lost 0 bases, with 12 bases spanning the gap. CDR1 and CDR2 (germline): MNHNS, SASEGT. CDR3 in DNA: TGTGCCAGCAGAGATGAGGAACGCTCCTACGAGCAGTACTTC. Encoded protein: CASRDEERSYEQYF.

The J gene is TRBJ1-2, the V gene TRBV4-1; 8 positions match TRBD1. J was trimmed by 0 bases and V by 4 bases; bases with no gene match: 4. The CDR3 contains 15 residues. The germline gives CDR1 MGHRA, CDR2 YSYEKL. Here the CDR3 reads CASSRDRGANYGYTF. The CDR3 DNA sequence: TGCGCCAGCAGCCGTGACAGGGGAGCTAACTATGGCTACACCTTC.

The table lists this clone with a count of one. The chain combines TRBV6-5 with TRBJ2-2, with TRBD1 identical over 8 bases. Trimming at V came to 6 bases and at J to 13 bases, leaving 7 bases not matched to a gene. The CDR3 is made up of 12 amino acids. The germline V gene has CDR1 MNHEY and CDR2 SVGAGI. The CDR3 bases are TGTGCCAGCAGCCCAGGGACAGGCGGGCTGTTTTTT. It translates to CASSPGTGGLFF.

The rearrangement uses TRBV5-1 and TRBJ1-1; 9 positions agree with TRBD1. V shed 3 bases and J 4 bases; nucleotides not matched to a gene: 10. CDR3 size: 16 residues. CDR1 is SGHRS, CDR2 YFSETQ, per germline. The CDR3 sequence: CASSSPAGTGSTEAFF. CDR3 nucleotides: TGCGCCAGCAGCTCCCCCGCCGGGACAGGGAGCACTGAAGCTTTCTTT. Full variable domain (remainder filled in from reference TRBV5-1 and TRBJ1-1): KAGVTQTPRYLIKTRGQQVTLSCSPISGHRSVSWYQQTPGQGLQFLFEYFSETQRNKGNFPGRFSGRQFSNSRSEMNVSTLELGDSALYLCASSSPAGTGSTEAFFGQGTRLTVV.

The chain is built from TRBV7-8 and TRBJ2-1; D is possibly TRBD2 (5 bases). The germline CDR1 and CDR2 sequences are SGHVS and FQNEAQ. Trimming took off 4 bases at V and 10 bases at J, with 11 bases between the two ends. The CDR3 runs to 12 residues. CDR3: CASSWLEAEQFF. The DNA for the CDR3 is TGTGCCAGCAGCTGGTTGGAGGCGGAGCAGTTCTTC.

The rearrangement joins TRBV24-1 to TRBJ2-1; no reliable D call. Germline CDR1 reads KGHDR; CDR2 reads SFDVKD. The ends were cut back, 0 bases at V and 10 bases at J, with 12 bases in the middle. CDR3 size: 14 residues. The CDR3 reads CATSDLQRSREQFF. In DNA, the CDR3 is TGTGCCACCAGTGATTTGCAAAGATCCAGGGAGCAGTTCTTC.

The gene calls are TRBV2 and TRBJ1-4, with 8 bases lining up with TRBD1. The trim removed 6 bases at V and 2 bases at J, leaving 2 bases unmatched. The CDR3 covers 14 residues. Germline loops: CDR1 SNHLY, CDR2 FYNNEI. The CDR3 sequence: CASRRQGTNEKLFF. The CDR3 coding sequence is TGTGCCAGCAGAAGACAGGGGACTAATGAAAAACTGTTTTTT.

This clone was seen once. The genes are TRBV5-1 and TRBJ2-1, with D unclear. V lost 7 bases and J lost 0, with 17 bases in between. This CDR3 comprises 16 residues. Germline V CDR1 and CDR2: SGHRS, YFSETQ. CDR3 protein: CASWHGRTSSYNEQFF. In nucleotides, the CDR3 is TGCGCCAGCTGGCATGGGCGCACGAGCTCCTACAATGAGCAGTTCTTC.

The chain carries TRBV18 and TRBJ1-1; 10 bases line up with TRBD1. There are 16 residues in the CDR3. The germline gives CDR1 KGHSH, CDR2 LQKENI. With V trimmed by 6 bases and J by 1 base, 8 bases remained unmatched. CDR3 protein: CASSPGQGNSNTEAFF. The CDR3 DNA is TGTGCCAGCTCTCCGGGACAGGGGAATTCGAACACTGAAGCTTTCTTT.

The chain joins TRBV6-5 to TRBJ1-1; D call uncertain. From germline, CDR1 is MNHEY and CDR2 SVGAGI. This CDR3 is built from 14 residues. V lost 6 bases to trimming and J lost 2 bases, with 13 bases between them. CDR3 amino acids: CASRKKQFNTEAFF. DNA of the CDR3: TGTGCCAGCAGGAAAAAACAGTTCAACACTGAAGCTTTCTTT.

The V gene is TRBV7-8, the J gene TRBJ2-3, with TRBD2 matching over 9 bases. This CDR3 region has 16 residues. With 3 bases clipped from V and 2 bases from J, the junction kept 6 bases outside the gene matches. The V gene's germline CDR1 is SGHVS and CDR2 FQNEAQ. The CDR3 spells CASSFLSGGNTDTQYF. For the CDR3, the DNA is TGTGCCAGCAGCTTCTTGAGCGGGGGGAACACAGATACGCAGTATTTT.